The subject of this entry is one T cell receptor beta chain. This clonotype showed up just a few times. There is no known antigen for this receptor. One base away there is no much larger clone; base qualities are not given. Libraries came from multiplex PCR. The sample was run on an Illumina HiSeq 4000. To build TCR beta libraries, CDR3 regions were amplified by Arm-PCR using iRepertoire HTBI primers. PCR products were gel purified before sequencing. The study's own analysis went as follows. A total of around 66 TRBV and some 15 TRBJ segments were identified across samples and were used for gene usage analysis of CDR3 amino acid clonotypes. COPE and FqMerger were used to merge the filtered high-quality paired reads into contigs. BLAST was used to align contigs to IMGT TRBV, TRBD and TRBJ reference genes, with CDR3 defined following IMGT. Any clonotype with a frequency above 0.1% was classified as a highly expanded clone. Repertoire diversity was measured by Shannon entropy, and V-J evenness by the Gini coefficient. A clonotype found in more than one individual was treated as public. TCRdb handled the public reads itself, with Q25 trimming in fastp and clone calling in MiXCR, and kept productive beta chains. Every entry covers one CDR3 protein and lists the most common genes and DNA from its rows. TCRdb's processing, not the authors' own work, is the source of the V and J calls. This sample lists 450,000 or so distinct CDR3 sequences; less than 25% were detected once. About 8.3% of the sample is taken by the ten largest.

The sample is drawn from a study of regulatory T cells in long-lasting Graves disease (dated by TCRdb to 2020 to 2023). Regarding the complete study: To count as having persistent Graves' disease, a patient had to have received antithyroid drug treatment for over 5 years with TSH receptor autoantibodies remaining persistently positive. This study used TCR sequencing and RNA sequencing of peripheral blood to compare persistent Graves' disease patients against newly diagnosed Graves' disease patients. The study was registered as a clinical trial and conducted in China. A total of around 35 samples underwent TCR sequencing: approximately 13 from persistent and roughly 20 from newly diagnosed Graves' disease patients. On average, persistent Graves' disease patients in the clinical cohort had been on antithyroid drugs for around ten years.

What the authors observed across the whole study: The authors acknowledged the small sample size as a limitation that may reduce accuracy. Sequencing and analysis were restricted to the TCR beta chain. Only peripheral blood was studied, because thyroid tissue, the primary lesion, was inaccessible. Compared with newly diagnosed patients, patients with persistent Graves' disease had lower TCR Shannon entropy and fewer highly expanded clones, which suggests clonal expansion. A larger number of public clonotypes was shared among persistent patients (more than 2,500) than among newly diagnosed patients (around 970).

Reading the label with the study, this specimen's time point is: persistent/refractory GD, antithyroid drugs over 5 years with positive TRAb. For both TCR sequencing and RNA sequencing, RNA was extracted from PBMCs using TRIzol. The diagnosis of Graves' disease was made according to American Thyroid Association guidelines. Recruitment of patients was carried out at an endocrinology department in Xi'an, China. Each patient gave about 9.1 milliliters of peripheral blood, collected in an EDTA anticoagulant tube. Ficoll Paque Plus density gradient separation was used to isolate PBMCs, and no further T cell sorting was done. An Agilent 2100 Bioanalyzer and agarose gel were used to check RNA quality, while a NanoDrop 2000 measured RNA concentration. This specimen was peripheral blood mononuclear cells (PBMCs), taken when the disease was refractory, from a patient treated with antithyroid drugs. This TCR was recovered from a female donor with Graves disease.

The CDR3 in this case is CASSIQGTGTDTQYF. The bases read TGTGCCAGCAGCATACAGGGAACTGGCACAGATACGCAGTATTTT. The sequence is built from TRBV12-3 or TRBV12-4 and TRBJ2-3; the D gene is perhaps TRBD1, on 6 matching bases. Trimming costs V 6 bases and J 1 base, and their ends lie 14 bases apart. The CDR3 starts with the cysteine, ends with the phenylalanine, and has 15 residues. Only the CDR3 portion is preserved as DNA: 45 bases, with reading frame beginning at the first base.